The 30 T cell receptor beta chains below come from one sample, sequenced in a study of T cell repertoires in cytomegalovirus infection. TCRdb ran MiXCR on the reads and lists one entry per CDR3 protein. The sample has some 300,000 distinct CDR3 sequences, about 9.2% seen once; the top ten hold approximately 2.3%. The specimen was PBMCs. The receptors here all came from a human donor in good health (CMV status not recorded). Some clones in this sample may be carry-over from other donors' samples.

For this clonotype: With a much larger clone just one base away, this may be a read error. For the CDR3, the DNA is TGTGCCACGACGGTCCTTCAAAGGGGTGAGCCGTTCTTC. Its protein is CATTVLQRGEPFF. The chain recombines TRBV6-5 with TRBJ2-1, with D tentatively TRBD1 (5 bases). CDR3 size: 13 residues. Germline lookup yields CDR1 MNHEY and CDR2 SVGAGI.

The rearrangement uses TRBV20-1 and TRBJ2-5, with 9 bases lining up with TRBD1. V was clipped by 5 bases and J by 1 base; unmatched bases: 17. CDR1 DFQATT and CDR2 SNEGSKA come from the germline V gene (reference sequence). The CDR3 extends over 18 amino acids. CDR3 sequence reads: CSAQTLGGEQGAQETQYF. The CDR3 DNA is TGCAGTGCTCAAACCTTAGGCGGTGAACAGGGGGCCCAAGAGACCCAGTACTTC.

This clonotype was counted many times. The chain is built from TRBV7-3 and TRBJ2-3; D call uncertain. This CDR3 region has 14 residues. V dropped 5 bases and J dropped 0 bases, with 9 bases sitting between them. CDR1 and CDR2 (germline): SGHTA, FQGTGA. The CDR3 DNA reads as TGTGCCAGCAGCCCAAGTCCTAGCACAGATACGCAGTATTTT. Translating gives CASSPSPSTDTQYF.

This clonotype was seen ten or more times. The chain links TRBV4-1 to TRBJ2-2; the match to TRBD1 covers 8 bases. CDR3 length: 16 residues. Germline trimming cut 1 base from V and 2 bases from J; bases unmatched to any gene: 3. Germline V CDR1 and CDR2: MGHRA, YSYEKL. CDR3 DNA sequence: TGCGCCAGCAGCCAAGGTGACAGGGGAAACACCGGGGAGCTGTTTTTT. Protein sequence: CASSQGDRGNTGELFF.

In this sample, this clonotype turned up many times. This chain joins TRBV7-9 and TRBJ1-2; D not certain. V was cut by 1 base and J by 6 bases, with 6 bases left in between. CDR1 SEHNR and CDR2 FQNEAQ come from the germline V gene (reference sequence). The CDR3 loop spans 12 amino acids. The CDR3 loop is CASSLGADGYTF. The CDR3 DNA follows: TGTGCCAGCAGCTTAGGGGCGGATGGCTACACCTTC.

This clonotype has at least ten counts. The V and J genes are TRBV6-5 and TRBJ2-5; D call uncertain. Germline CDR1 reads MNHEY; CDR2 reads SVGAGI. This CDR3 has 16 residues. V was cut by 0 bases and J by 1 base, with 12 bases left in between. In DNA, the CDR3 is TGTGCCAGCAGTTACTCGACCCCTTGGGGCCAAGAGACCCAGTACTTC. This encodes CASSYSTPWGQETQYF.

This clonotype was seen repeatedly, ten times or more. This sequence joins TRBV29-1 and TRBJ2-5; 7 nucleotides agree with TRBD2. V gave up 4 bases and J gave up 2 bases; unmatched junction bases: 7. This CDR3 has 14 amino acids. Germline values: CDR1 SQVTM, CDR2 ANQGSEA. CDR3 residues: CSVADSGRQETQYF. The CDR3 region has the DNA TGCAGCGTTGCTGACTCCGGGAGGCAAGAGACCCAGTACTTC.

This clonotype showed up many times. CDR3 nucleotides: TGTGCCAGCAGCGACACGTCCCGGGCAGGGGCAGTAAGCAATCAGCCCCAGCATTTT. It codes for CASSDTSRAGAVSNQPQHF. The chain carries TRBV7-2 and TRBJ1-5, with D maybe TRBD1 (6 bases). This CDR3 contains 19 residues. Trimming pared 5 bases from V and 1 base from J, leaving 24 bases between. Germline V lookup: CDR1 SGHTA, CDR2 FQGNSA.

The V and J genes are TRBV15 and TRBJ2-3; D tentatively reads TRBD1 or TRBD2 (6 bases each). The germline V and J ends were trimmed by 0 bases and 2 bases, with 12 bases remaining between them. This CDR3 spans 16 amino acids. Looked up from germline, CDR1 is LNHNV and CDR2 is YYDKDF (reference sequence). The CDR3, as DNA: TGTGCCACCAGCAGAGATAGGGGGGTCATCACAGATACGCAGTATTTT. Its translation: CATSRDRGVITDTQYF.

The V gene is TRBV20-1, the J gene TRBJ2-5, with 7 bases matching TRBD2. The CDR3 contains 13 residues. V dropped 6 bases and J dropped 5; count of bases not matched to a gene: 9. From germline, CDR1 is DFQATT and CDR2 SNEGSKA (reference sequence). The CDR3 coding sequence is TGCAGTGCGTTCCCGGGGGGACGGGAGACCCAGTACTTC. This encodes CSAFPGGRETQYF.

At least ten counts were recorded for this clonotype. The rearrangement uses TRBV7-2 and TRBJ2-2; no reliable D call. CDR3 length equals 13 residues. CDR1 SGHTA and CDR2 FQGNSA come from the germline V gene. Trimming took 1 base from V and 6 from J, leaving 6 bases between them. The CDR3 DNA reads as TGTGCCAGCAGCTTAGGGGCCCCCGGGGAGCTGTTTTTT. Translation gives CASSLGAPGELFF.

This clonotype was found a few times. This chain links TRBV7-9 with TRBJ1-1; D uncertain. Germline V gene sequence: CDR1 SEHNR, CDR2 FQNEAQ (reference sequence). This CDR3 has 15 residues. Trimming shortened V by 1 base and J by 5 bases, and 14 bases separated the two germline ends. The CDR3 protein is CASSLGDTLRTEAFF. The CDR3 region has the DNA TGTGCCAGCAGCTTAGGTGACACCCTACGGACTGAAGCTTTCTTT.

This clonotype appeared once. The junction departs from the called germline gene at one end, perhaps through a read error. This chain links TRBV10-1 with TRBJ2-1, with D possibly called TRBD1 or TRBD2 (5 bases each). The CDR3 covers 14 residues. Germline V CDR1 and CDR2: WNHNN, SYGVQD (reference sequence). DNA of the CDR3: TGCGCCAGCAGTGAGTCAGGGACGGGCAATGGGCAGTTCTTC. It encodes CASSESGTGNGQFF.

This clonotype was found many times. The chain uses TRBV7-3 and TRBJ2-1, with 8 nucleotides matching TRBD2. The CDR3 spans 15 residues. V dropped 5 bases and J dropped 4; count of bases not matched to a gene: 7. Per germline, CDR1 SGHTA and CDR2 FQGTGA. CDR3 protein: CASSLTSGPYNEQFF. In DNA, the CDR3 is TGTGCCAGCAGCCTTACTAGCGGACCGTACAATGAGCAGTTCTTC.

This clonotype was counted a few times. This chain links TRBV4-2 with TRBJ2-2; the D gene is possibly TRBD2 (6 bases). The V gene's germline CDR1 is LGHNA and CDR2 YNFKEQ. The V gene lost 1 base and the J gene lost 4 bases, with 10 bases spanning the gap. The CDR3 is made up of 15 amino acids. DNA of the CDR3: TGTGCCAGCAGCCAAGTCCTAGCGAGCACCGGGGAGCTGTTTTTT. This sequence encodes CASSQVLASTGELFF.

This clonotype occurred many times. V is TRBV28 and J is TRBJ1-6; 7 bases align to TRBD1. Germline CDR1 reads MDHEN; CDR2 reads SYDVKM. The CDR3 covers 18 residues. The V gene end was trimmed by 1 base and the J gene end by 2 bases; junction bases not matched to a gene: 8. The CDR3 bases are TGTGCCAGCAGTTTATACAGGGGTTCTGCCCCCTATAATTCACCCCTCCACTTT. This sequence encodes CASSLYRGSAPYNSPLHF.

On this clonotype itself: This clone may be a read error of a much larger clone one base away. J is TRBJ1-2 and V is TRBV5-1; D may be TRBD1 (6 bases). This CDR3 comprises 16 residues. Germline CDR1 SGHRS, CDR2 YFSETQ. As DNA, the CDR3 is TGCACCAGCAGCCTTTATTCGTGGGGGGCCAGGGATGGCTACACCTTC. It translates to CTSSLYSWGARDGYTF.

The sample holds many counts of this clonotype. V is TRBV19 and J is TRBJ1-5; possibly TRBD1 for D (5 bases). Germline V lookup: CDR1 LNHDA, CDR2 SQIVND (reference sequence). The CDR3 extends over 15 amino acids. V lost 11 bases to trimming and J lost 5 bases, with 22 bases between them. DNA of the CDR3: TGTGCCTCTGCCCTGGGACCTGCGGGCGATCAGCCCCAGCATTTT. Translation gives CASALGPAGDQPQHF.

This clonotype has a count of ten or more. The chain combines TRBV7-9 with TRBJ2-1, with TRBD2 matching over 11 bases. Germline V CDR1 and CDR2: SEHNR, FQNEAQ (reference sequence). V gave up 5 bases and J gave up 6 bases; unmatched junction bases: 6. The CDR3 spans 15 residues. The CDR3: CASSVTSGAANEQFF. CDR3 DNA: TGTGCCAGCAGCGTGACTAGCGGGGCAGCCAATGAGCAGTTCTTC.

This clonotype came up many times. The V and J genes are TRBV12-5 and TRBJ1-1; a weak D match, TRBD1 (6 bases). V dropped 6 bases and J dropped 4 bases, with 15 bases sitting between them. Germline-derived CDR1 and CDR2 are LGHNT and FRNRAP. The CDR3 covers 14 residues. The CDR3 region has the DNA TGTGCTAGTGGCCGTAGCGGGGGCTCCACTGAAGCTTTCTTT. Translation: CASGRSGGSTEAFF.

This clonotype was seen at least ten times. The CDR3 region has the DNA TGTGCTAGTGGTTCGCAGCGGGGGGGCCTCAACAATGAGCAGTTCTTC. It yields the protein CASGSQRGGLNNEQFF. The J gene is TRBJ2-1, the V gene TRBV12-5; the match to TRBD2 covers 10 bases. CDR1 and CDR2 from the germline V gene are LGHNT and FRNRAP. The CDR3 covers 16 residues. With V trimmed by 4 bases and J by 5 bases, 8 bases remained unmatched.

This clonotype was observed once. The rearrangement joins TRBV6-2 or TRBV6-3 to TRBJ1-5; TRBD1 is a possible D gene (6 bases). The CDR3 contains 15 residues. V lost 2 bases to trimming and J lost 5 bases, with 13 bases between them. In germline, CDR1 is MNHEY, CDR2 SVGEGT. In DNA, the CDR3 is TGTGCCAGCAGTTACGGGGGGCGCGACTATCAGCCCCAGCATTTT. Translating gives CASSYGGRDYQPQHF.

CDR3: CSAMGQDYSGANVLTF. As DNA, the CDR3 is TGCAGTGCTATGGGGCAGGACTACTCTGGGGCCAACGTCCTGACTTTC. This chain uses TRBV20-1 with TRBJ2-6; maybe TRBD2 (6 bases). Between the trimmed V and J ends, which lost 4 bases and 0 bases, there was a span of 13 bases. This CDR3 region has 16 residues. Germline V gene data show CDR1 as DFQATT and CDR2 as SNEGSKA (reference sequence).

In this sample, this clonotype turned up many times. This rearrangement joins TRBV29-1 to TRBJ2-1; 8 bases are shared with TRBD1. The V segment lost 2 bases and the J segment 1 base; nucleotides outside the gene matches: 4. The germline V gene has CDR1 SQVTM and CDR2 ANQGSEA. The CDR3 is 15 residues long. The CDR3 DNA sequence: TGCAGCGTTGAAACAGGGGGTAGATCCTACAATGAGCAGTTCTTC. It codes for CSVETGGRSYNEQFF.

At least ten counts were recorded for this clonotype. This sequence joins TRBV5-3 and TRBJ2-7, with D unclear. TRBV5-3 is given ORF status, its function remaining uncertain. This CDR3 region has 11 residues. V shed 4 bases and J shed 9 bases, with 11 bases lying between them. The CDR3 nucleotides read TGTGCCAGAAGCCCCTCGGTGGGGCAGTACGTC. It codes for CARSPSVGQYV.

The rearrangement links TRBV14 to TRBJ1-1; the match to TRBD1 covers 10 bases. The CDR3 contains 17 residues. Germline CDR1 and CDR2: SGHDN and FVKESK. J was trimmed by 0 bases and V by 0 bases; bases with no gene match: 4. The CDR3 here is CASSQDMGTGVNTEAFF. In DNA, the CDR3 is TGTGCCAGCAGCCAAGATATGGGGACAGGGGTGAACACTGAAGCTTTCTTT.

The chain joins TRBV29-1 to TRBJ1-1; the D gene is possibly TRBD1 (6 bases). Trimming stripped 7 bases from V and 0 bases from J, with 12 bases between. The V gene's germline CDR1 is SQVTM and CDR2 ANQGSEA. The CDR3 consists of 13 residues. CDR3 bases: TGCAGCGCCGCCCCAGGGGTGAACACTGAAGCTTTCTTT. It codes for CSAAPGVNTEAFF.

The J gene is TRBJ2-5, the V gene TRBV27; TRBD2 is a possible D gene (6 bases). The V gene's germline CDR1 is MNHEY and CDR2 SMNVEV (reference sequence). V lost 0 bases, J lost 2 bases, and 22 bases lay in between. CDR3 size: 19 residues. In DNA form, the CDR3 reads TGTGCCAGCAGTTTATCCCCGAGGGACTTTTGGGACCGACAAGAGACCCAGTACTTC. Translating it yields CASSLSPRDFWDRQETQYF.

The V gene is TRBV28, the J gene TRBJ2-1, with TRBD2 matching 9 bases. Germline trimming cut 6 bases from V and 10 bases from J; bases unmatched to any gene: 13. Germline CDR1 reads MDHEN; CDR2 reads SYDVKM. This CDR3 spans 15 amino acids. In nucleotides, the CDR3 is TGTGCCAGCAGGGGGGGGGGACTAGCAGTAAAAGAGCAGTTCTTC. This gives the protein CASRGGGLAVKEQFF.

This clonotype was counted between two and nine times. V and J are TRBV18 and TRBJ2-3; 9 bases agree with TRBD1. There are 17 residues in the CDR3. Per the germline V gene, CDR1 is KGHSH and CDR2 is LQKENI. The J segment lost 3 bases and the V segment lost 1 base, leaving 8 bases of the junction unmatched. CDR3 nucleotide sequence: TGTGCCAGCTCACCACAGGAGGGGACAGGGTATACAGATACGCAGTATTTT. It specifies CASSPQEGTGYTDTQYF. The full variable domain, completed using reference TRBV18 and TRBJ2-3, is NAGVMQNPRHLVRRRGQEARLRCSPMKGHSHVYWYRQLPEEGLKFMVYLQKENIIDESGMPKERFSAEFPKEGPSILRIQQVVRGDSAAYFCASSPQEGTGYTDTQYFGPGTRLTVL.